This T cell receptor (beta chain) was found in a study of cytomegalovirus exposure and HLA in healthy donors. Trimming took off 1 base at V and 3 bases at J, with 7 bases between the two ends. The CDR3 contains 13 residues. The germline V gene has CDR1 SGHRS and CDR2 YFSETQ. The PCR contained 60 Vbeta and 13 Jbeta primers. Sequenced by immunoSEQ multiplex PCR; TCRdb stores in-frame clones only, minus some. Of 18,000 or so clones listed, roughly 75% were seen once; the top ten hold around 3.5%. This TCR was recovered from a man younger than 35 in good health and CMV-seronegative. Sequenced sample: PBMCs. V gene TRBV5-1 combines with J gene TRBJ2-5, with D possibly being TRBD2 (5 bases). The CDR3 nucleotides are TGCGCCAGCAGCTTGACCGGGGAAGAGACCCAGTACTTC. This sequence encodes CASSLTGEETQYF.